Shown below are 2 T cell receptor beta chains from a single sample sequenced in a study of blood T cell repertoires in COVID-19 (dated by TCRdb to 2018 to 2020). The library was produced with the immunoSEQ multiplex PCR assay. This immuneACCESS table, as held by TCRdb, lists in-frame sequences with V and J called but not all clones. Of the missing ones, under half trace to an unresolved V gene in checked studies; the others have no known cause. This sample lists over 85,000 clones; 70% to 90% were detected once. The ten most abundant clones make up roughly 5% of the sample. The sequenced sample was peripheral blood. Receptors originate from a human donor in a cohort sampled during active COVID-19.

The rearrangement joins TRBV5-4 to TRBJ2-3, with a weak D call TRBD1 (5 bases). Germline V gives CDR1 SGHNT, CDR2 YYREEE (reference sequence). V gave up 4 bases and J gave up 4 bases, with 10 bases separating them. The CDR3 consists of 13 residues. CDR3 protein: CASSPQGPDTQYF. CDR3 nucleotides: TGTGCCAGCAGCCCCCAGGGCCCAGATACGCAGTATTTT.

The chain joins TRBV28 to TRBJ2-7, with D uncertain. This CDR3 is 14 amino acids long. V was clipped by 1 base and J by 6 bases, with 13 bases between them. Germline-derived CDR1 and CDR2 are MDHEN and SYDVKM. CDR3 sequence (DNA): TGTGCCAGCAGTTTATTTGGAGTGCGCAGCGAGCAGTACTTC. Its protein is CASSLFGVRSEQYF.